This T cell receptor beta chain is drawn from a study of T cells in Graves' hyperthyroidism and ophthalmopathy. The CDR3 contains 14 residues. Germline V gives CDR1 LNHNV, CDR2 YYDKDF (reference sequence). V lost 1 base to trimming and J lost 7 bases, with 11 bases between them. TCR beta CDR3 region amplification was performed from RNA transcripts. Initially, a first-round RT-PCR of the TCR CDR3 employed the HTBI primer set. TCRdb itself ran the multiplex PCR reads through MiXCR, one entry per CDR3 protein. The repertoire holds 500,000 or so distinct CDR3 sequences, with 15% to 20% as singletons. This clonotype was found a few times.

Sample: blood. The chain links TRBV15 to TRBJ2-4; unclear D gene. This clonotype was obtained from a woman aged 18-29 years with Graves' ophthalmopathy. CDR3 bases: TGTGCCACCAGCAGAGCGAGCCAAGGGAACATTCAGTACTTC. Its translation is CATSRASQGNIQYF.